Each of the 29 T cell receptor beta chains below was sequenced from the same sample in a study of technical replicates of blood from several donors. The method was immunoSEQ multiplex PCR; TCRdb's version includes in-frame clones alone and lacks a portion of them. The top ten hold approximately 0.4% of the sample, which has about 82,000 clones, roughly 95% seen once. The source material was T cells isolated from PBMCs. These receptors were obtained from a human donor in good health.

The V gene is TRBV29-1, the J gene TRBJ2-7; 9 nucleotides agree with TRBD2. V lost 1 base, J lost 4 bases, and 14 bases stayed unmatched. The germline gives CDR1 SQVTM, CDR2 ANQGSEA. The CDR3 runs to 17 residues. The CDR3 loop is CSVEGVGGRADYYEQYF. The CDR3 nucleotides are TGCAGCGTTGAAGGGGTGGGCGGGAGGGCGGACTATTACGAGCAGTACTTC.

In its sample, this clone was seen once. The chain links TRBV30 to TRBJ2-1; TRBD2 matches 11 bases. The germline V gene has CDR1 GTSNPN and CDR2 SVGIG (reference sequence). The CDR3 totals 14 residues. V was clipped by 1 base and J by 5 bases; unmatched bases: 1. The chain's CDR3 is CAWSGSGGDNEQFF. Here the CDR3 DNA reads TGTGCCTGGAGTGGTAGCGGGGGGGACAATGAGCAGTTCTTC.

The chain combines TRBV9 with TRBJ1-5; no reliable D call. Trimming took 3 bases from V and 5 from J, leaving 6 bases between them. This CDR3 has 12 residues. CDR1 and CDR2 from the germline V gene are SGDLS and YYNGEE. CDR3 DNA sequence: TGTGCCAGCAGCGCCGGGGATCAGCCCCAGCATTTT. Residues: CASSAGDQPQHF.

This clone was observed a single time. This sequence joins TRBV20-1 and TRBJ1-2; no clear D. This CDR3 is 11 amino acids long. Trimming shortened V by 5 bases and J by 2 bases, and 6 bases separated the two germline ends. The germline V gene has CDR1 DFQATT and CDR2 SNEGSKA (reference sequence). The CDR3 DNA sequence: TGCAGTGCTCTCCTCAACTATGGCTACACCTTC. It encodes CSALLNYGYTF.

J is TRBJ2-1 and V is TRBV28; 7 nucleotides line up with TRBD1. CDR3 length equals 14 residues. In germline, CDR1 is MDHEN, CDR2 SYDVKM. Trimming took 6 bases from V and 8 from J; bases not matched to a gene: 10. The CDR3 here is CASSLILTGDEQFF. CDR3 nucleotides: TGTGCCAGCAGCCTCATCCTAACAGGGGATGAGCAGTTCTTC. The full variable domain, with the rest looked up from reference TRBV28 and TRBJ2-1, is DVKVTQSSRYLVKRTGEKVFLECVQDMDHENMFWYRQDPGLGLRLIYFSYDVKMKEKGDIPEGYSVSREKKERFSLILESASTNQTSMYLCASSLILTGDEQFFGPGTRLTVL.

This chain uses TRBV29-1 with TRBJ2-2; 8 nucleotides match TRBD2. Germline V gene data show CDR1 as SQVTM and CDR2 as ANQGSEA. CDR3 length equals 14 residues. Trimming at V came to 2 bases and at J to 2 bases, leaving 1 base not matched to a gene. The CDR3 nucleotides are TGCAGCGTTGAACGGGAGGGTAACACCGGGGAGCTGTTTTTT. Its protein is CSVEREGNTGELFF.

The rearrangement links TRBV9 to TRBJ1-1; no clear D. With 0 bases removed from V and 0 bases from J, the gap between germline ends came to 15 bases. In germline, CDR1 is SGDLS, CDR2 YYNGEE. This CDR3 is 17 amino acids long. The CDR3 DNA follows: TGTGCCAGCAGCGTAGGGGTCGGCGCGGGGTTGAACACTGAAGCTTTCTTT. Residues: CASSVGVGAGLNTEAFF.

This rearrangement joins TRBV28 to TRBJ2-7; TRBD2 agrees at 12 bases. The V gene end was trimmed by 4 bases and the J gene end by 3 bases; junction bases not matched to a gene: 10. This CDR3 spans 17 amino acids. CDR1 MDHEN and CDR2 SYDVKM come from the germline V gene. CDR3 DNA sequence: TGTGCCAGCAGTTATGCTAGCGGGAGGGCCCACCGCTACGAGCAGTACTTC. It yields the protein CASSYASGRAHRYEQYF.

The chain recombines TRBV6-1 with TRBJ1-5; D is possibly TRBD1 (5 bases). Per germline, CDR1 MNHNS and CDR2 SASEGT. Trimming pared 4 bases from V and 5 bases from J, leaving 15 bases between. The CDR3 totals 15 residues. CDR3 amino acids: CASSALRGSDQPQHF. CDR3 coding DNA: TGTGCCAGCAGTGCCCTTCGGGGGTCGGATCAGCCCCAGCATTTT.

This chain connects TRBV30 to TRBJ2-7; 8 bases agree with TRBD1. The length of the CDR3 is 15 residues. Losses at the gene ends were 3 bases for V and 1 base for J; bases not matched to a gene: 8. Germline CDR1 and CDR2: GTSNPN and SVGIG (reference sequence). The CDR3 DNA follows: TGTGCCTGGAGCCATAAGGACAGGGCTTCCTACGAGCAGTACTTC. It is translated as CAWSHKDRASYEQYF.

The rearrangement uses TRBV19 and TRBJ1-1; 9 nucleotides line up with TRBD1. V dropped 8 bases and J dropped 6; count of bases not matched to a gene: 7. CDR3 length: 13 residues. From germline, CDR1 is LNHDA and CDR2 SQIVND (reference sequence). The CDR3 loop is CASATGGVSEAFF. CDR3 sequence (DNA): TGTGCCAGTGCCACAGGGGGCGTATCTGAAGCTTTCTTT.

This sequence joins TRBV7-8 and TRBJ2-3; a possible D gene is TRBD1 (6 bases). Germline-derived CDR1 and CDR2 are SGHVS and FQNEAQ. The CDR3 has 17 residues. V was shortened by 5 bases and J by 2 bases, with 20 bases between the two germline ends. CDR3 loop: CASSLFWKGVNTDTQYF. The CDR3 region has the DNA TGTGCCAGCAGCCTATTCTGGAAGGGGGTTAACACAGATACGCAGTATTTT. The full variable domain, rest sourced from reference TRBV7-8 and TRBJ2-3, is GAGVSQSPRYKVAKRGQDVALRCDPISGHVSLFWYQQALGQGPEFLTYFQNEAQLDKSGLPSDRFFAERPEGSVSTLKIQRTQQEDSAVYLCASSLFWKGVNTDTQYFGPGTRLTVL.

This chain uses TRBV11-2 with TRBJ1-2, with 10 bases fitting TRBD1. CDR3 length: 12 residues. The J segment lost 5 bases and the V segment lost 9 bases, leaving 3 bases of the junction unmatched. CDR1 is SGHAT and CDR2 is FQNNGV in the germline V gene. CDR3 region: CASSGQGYGYTF. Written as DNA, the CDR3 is TGTGCCAGTTCGGGACAGGGGTATGGCTACACCTTC.

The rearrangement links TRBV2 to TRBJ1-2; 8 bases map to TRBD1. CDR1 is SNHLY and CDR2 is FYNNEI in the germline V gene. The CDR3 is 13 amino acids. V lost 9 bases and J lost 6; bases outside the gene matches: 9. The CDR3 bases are TGTGCCAGACGGACAGGGCTTGAAGATGGCTACACCTTC. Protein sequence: CARRTGLEDGYTF.

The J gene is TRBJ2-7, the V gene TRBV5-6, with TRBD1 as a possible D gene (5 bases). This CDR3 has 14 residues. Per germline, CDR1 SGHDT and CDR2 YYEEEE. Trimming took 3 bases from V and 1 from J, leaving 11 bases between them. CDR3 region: CASSYDSPSYEQYF. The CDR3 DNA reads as TGTGCCAGCAGCTATGACAGCCCGTCCTACGAGCAGTACTTC.

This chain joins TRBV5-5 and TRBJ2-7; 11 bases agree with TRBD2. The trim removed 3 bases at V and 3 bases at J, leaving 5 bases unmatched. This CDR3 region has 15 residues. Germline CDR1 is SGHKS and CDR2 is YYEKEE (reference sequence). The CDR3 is CASSSPGTSGYEQYF. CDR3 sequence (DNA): TGTGCCAGCAGCTCCCCCGGGACTAGCGGCTACGAGCAGTACTTC. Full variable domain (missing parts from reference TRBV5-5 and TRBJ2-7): DAGVTQSPTHLIKTRGQQVTLRCSPISGHKSVSWYQQVLGQGPQFIFQYYEKEERGRGNFPDRFSARQFPNYSSELNVNALLLGDSALYLCASSSPGTSGYEQYFGPGTRLTVT.

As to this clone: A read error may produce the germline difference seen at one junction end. CDR3 sequence: CASSEAGDIHF. The CDR3 region has the DNA TGTGCCAGCAGTGAAGCCGGTGACATTCACTTC. The rearrangement links TRBV2 to TRBJ2-7; no reliable D call. This CDR3 comprises 11 residues. Germline CDR1 SNHLY, CDR2 FYNNEI.

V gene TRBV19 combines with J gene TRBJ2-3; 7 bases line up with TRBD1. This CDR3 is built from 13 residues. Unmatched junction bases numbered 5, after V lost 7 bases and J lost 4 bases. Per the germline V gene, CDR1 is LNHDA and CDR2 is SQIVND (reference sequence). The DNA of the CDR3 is TGTGCCAGTACGAACAGGGGACCAGATACGCAGTATTTT. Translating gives CASTNRGPDTQYF.

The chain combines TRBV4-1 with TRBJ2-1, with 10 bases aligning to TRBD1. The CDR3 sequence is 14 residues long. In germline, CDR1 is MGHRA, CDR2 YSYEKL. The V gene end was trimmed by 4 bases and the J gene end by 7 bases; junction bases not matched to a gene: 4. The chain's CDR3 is CASSLRQGANEQFF. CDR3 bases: TGCGCCAGCAGCCTCCGACAGGGGGCTAATGAGCAGTTCTTC.

CDR3 nucleotides: TGTGCCAGCAGTTTCGGGACTCCTATCTACAATGAGCAGTTCTTC. Amino acids: CASSFGTPIYNEQFF. The chain links TRBV27 to TRBJ2-1, with D perhaps TRBD2 (6 bases). The CDR3 covers 15 residues. V was trimmed by 3 bases and J by 3 bases, leaving 12 bases between them. Germline V gene lookup returns CDR1 MNHEY and CDR2 SMNVEV (reference sequence).

CDR3 sequence (DNA): TGTGCCAGCAGCCCTGGGGGGGGCGCCGATACGCAGTATTTT. It codes for CASSPGGGADTQYF. The J gene is TRBJ2-3, the V gene TRBV7-9; D is possibly TRBD2 (7 bases). Trimming removed 5 bases from V and 6 bases from J, with 15 bases in between. This CDR3 has 14 amino acids. The germline CDR1 and CDR2 sequences are SEHNR and FQNEAQ (reference sequence).

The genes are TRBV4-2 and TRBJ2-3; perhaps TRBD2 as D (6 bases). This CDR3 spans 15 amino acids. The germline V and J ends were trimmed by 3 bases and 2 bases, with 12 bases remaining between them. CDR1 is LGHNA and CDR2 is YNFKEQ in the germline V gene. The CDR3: CASSHIPGDTDTQYF. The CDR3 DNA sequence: TGTGCCAGCAGCCACATCCCGGGAGACACAGATACGCAGTATTTT.

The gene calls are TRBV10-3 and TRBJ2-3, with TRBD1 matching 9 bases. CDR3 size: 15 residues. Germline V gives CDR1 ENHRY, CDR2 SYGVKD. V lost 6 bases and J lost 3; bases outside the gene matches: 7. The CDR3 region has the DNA TGTGCCATCAGGGACAGGGGCTCTGCTACAGATACGCAGTATTTT. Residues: CAIRDRGSATDTQYF.

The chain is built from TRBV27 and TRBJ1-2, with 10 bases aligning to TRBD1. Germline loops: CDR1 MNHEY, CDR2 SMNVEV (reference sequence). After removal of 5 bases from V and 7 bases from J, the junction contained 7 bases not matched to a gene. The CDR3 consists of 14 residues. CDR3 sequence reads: CASSPGQGFLGYTF. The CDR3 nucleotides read TGTGCCAGCAGTCCGGGACAGGGGTTCCTTGGCTACACCTTC.

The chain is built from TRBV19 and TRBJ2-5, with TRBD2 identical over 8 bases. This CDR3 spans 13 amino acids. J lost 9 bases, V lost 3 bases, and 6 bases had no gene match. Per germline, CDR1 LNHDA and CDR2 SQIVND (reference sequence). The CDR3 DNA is TGTGCCAGTAGTATCGGGAGGGAGTCGCCCCAGTACTTC. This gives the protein CASSIGRESPQYF. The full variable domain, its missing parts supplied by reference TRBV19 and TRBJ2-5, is DGGITQSPKYLFRKEGQNVTLSCEQNLNHDAMYWYRQDPGQGLRLIYYSQIVNDFQKGDIAEGYSVSREKKESFPLTVTSAQKNPTAFYLCASSIGRESPQYFGPGTRLLVL.

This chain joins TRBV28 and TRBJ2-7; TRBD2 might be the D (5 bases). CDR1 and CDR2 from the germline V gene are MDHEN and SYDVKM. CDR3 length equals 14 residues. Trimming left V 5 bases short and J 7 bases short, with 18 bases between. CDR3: CASSSGLIVREQYF. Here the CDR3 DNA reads TGTGCCAGCAGTAGCGGACTGATAGTTAGAGAGCAGTACTTC. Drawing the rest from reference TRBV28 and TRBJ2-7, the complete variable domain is DVKVTQSSRYLVKRTGEKVFLECVQDMDHENMFWYRQDPGLGLRLIYFSYDVKMKEKGDIPEGYSVSREKKERFSLILESASTNQTSMYLCASSSGLIVREQYFGPGTRLTVT.

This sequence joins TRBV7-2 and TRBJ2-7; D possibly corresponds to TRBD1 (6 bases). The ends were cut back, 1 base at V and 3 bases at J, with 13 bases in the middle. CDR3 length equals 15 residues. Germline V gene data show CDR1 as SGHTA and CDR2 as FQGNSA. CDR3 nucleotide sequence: TGTGCCAGCAGCTTAGACAGGGCCCCCCTCTACGAGCAGTACTTC. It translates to CASSLDRAPLYEQYF.

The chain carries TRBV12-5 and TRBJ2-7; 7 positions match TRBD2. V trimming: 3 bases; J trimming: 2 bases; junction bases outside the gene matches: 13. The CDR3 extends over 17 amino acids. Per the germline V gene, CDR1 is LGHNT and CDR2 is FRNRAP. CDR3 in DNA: TGTGCTAGTGGTTTCCCCCTGTCTTTAGCGGGCCCCTACGAGCAGTACTTC. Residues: CASGFPLSLAGPYEQYF.

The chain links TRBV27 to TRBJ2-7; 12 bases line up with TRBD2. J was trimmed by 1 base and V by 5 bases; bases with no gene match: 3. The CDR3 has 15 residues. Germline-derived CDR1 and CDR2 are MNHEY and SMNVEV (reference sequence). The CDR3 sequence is CASSLLAGGSYEQYF. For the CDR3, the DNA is TGTGCCAGCAGTCTACTAGCGGGAGGATCCTACGAGCAGTACTTC.